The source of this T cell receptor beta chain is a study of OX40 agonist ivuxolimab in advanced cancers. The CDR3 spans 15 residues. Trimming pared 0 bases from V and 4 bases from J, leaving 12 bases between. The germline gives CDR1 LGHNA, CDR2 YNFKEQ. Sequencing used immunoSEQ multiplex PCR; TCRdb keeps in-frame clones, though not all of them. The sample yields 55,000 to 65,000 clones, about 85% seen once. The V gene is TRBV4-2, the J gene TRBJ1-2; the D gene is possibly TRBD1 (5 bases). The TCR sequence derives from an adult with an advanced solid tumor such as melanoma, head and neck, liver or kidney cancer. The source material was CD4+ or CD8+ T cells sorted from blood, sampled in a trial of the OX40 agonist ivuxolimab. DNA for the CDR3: TGTGCCAGCAGCCAAGAGGTGGGACGCCTCTATGGCTACACCTTC. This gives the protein CASSQEVGRLYGYTF.